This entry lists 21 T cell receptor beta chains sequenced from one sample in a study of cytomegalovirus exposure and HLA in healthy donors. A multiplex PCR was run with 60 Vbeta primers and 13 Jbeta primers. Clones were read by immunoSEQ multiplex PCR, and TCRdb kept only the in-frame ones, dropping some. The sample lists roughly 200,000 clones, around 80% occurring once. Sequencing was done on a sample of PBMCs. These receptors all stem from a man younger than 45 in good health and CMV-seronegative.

The CDR3 bases are TGCGCCAGCAGCCAACCGGGACAGGGTCCTGGCTACACCTTC. Translation gives CASSQPGQGPGYTF. This chain uses TRBV4-1 with TRBJ1-2; 9 bases align to TRBD1. The V gene's germline CDR1 is MGHRA and CDR2 YSYEKL. The CDR3 sequence is 14 residues long. V lost 2 bases and J lost 7; bases outside the gene matches: 5.

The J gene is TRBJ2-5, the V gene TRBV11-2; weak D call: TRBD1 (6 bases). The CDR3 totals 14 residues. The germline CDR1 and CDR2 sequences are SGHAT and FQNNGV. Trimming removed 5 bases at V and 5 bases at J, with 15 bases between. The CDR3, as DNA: TGTGCCAGCAGCGTGGTGGTTACAGGGGAGACCCAGTACTTC. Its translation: CASSVVVTGETQYF.

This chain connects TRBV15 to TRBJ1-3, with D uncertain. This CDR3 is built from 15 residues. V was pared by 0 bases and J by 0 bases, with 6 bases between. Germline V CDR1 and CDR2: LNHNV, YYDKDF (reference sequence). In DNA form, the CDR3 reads TGTGCCACCAGCAGAGACCCCGTCTCTGGAAACACCATATATTTT. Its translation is CATSRDPVSGNTIYF. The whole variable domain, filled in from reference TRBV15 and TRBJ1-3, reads DAMVIQNPRYQVTQFGKPVTLSCSQTLNHNVMYWYQQKSSQAPKLLFHYYDKDFNNEADTPDNFQSRRPNTSFCFLDIRSPGLGDTAMYLCATSRDPVSGNTIYFGEGSWLTVV.

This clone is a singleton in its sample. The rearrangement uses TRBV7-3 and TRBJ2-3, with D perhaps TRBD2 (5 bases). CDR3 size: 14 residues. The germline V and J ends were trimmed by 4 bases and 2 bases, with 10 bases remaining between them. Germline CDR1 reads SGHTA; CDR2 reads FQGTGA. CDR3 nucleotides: TGTGCCAGCAGCTATGGACTCTCCACAGATACGCAGTATTTT. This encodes CASSYGLSTDTQYF. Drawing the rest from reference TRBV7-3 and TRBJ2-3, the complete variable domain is GAGVSQTPSNKVTEKGKYVELRCDPISGHTALYWYRQSLGQGPEFLIYFQGTGAADDSGLPNDRFFAVRPEGSVSTLKIQRTERGDSAVYLCASSYGLSTDTQYFGPGTRLTVL.

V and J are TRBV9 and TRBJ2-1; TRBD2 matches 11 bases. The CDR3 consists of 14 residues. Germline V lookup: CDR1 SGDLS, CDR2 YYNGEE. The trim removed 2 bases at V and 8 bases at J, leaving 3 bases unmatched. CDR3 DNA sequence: TGTGCCAGCAGCGTTAGCGGGAGGGCCCATGAGCAGTTCTTC. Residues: CASSVSGRAHEQFF.

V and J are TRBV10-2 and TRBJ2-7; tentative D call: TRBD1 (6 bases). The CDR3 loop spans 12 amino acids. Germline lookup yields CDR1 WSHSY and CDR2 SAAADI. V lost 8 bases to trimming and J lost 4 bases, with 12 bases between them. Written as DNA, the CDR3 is TGCGCCAGCTCAGGGGTCAAGTACGAGCAGTACTTC. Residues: CASSGVKYEQYF.

This CDR3 reads CASRTGEWNQPQHF. CDR3 nucleotide sequence: TGTGCCAGCAGAACAGGGGAGTGGAATCAGCCCCAGCATTTT. The V gene is TRBV28, the J gene TRBJ1-5; 7 bases are a match to TRBD1. Germline trimming cut 6 bases from V and 4 bases from J; bases unmatched to any gene: 6. The CDR3 has 14 amino acids. The V gene's germline CDR1 is MDHEN and CDR2 SYDVKM.

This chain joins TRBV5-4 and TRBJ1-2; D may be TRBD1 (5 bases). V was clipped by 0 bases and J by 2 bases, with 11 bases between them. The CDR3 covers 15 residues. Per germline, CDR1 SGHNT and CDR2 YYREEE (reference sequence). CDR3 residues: CASSLAGGKNYGYTF. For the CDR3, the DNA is TGTGCCAGCAGCTTGGCGGGGGGGAAGAACTATGGCTACACCTTC. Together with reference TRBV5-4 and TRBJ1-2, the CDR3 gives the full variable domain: ETGVTQSPTHLIKTRGQQVTLRCSSQSGHNTVSWYQQALGQGPQFIFQYYREEENGRGNFPPRFSGLQFPNYSSELNVNALELDDSALYLCASSLAGGKNYGYTFGSGTRLTVV.

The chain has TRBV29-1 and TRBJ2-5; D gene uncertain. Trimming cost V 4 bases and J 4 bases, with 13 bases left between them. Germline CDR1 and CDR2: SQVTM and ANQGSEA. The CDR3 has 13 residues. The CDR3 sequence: CSVVSLRGETQYF. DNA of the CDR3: TGCAGCGTTGTTTCTTTACGAGGAGAGACCCAGTACTTC.

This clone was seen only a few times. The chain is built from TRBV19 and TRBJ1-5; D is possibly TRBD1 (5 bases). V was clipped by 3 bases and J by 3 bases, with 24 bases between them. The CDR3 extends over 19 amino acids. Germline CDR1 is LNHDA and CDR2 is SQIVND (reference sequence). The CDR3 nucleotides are TGTGCCAGTAGTATGGATTCTTACAGTGGGGCGTTTGTCAATCAGCCCCAGCATTTT. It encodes CASSMDSYSGAFVNQPQHF.

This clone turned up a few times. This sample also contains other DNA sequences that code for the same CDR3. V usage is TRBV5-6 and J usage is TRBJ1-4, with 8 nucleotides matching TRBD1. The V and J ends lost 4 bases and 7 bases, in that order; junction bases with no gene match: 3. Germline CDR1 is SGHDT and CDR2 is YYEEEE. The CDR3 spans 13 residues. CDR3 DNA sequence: TGTGCCAGCAGCACCGACAGGGGTGAAAAACTGTTTTTT. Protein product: CASSTDRGEKLFF. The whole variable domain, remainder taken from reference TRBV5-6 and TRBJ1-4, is DAGVTQSPTHLIKTRGQQVTLRCSPKSGHDTVSWYQQALGQGPQFIFQYYEEEERQRGNFPDRFSGHQFPNYSSELNVNALLLGDSALYLCASSTDRGEKLFFGSGTQLSVL.

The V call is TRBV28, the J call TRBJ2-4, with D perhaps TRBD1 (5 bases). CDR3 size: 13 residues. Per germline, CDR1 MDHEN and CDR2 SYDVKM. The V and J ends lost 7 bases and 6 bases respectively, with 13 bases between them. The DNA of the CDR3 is TGTGCCAGCACCTACGGTAGGGGAAACATTCAGTACTTC. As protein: CASTYGRGNIQYF.

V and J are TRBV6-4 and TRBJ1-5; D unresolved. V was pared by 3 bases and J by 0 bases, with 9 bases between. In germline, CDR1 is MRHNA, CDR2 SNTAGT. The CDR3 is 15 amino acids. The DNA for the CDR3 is TGTGCCAGCAGTGAGCACAGCTATAGCAATCAGCCCCAGCATTTT. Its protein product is CASSEHSYSNQPQHF.

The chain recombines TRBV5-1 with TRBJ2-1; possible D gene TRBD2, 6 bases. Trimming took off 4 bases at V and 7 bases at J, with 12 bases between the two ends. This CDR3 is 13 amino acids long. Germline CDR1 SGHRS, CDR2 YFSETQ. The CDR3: CASSMGGENEQFF. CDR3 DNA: TGCGCCAGCAGCATGGGGGGAGAAAATGAGCAGTTCTTC.

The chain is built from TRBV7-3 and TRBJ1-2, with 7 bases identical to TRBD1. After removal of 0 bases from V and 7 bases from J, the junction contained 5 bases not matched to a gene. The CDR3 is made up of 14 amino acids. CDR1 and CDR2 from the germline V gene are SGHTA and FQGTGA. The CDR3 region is CASSLTAGGLGYTF. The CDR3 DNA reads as TGTGCCAGCAGCTTAACGGCAGGGGGACTTGGCTACACCTTC.

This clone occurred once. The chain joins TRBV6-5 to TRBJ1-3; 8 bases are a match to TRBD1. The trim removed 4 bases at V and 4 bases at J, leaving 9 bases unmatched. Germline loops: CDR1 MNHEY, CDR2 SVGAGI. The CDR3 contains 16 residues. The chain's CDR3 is CASSSGPQGDGNTIYF. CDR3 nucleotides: TGTGCCAGCAGTTCGGGGCCACAGGGGGACGGAAACACCATATATTTT.

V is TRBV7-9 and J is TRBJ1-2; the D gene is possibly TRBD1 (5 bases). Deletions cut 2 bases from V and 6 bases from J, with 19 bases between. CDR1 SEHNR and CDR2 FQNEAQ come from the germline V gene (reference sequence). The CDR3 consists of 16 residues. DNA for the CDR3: TGTGCCAGCAGCTTATTGTCGGTCAGGGTAGAGGATGGCTACACCTTC. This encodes CASSLLSVRVEDGYTF.

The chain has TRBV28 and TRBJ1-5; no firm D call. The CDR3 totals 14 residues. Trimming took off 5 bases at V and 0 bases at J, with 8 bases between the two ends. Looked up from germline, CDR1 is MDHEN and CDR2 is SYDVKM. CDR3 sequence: CASSPLYSNQPQHF. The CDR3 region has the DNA TGTGCCAGCAGTCCCCTGTATAGCAATCAGCCCCAGCATTTT.

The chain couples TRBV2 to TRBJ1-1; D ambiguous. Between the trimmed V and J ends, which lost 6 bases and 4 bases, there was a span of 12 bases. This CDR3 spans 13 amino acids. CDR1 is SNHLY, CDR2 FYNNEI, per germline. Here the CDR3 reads CASRGTPGTEAFF. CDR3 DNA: TGTGCCAGCAGAGGCACCCCAGGCACTGAAGCTTTCTTT.

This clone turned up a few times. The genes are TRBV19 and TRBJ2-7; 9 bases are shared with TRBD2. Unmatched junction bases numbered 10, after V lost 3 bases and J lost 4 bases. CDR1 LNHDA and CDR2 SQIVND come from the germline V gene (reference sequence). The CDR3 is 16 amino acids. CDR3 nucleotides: TGTGCCAGTAGTATGGTCGGTCTAGCGGGAAATTACGAGCAGTACTTC. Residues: CASSMVGLAGNYEQYF.

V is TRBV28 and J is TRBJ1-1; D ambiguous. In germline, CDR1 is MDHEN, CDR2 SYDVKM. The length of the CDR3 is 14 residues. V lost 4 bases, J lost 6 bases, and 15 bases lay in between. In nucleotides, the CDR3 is TGTGCCAGCAGTTCCACCGGGGAAATAGCTGAAGCTTTCTTT. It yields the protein CASSSTGEIAEAFF.